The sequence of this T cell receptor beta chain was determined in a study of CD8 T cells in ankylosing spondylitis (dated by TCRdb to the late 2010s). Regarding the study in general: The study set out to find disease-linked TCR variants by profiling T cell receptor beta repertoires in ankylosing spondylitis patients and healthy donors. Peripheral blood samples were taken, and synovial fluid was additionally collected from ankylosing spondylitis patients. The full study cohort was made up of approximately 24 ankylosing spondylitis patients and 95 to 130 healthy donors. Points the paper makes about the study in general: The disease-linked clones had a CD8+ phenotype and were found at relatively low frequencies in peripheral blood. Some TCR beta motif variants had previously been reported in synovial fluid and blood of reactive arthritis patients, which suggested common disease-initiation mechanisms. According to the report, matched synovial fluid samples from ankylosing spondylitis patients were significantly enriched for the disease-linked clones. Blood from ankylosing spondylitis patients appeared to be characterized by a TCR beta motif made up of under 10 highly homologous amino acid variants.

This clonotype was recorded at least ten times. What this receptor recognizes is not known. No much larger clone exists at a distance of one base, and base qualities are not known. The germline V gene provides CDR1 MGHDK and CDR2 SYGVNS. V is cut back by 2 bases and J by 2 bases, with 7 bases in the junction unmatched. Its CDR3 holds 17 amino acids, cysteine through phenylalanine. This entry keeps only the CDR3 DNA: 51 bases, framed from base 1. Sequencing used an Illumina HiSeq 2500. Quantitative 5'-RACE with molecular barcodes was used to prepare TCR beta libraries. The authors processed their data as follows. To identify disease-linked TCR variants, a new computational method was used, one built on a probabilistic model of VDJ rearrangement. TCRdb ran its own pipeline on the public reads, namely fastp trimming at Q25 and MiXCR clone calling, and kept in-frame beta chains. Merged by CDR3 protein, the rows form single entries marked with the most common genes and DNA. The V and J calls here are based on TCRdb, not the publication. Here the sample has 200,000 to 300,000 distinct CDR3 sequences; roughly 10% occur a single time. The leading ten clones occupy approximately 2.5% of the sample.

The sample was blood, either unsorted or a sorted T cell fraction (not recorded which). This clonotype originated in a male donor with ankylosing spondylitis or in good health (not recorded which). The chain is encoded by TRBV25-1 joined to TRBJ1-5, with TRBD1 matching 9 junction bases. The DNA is TGTGCCAGCAGTGAAACAGGGGGCGTTTTTGGCAATCAGCCCCAGCATTTT. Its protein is CASSETGGVFGNQPQHF.